Shown below are 20 T cell receptor beta chains from a single sample sequenced in a study of response to subunit inactivated influenza vaccine. Each CDR3 protein gets one entry after TCRdb re-called the RT-PCR reads with MiXCR. This table has 630,000 or so distinct CDR3 sequences, around a sixth appearing once. The sequencing used PBMCs from blood, collected about 13 days after vaccination. The receptors stem from a man in his fifties who received an inactivated influenza vaccine.

The rearrangement links TRBV20-1 to TRBJ2-3; perhaps TRBD2 as D (6 bases). The germline CDR1 and CDR2 sequences are DFQATT and SNEGSKA (reference sequence). This CDR3 comprises 16 residues. The germline V and J ends were trimmed by 3 bases and 0 bases, with 16 bases remaining between them. The DNA of the CDR3 is TGCAGTGCTAGTCCTCGGGAGCGGCAGAGCACAGATACGCAGTATTTT. Encoded protein: CSASPRERQSTDTQYF.

The V and J genes are TRBV11-3 and TRBJ2-3; D possibly corresponds to TRBD1 (6 bases). The ends were cut back, 0 bases at V and 5 bases at J, with 9 bases in the middle. From germline, CDR1 is SGHNT and CDR2 YENEEA. CDR3 length equals 14 residues. For the CDR3, the DNA is TGTGCCAGCAGCTTAGAGGGGGCCGTAGATACGCAGTATTTT. Translation gives CASSLEGAVDTQYF.

A few counts support this clonotype. V gene TRBV6-5 combines with J gene TRBJ1-6; 8 nucleotides align to TRBD1. Germline V gene lookup returns CDR1 MNHEY and CDR2 SVGAGI. The CDR3 sequence is 16 residues long. Unmatched junction bases numbered 8, after V lost 2 bases and J lost 8 bases. CDR3 residues: CASSYTWTGLDSPLHF. CDR3 in DNA: TGTGCCAGCAGTTACACCTGGACAGGGTTGGATTCACCCCTCCACTTT.

This clonotype was counted only a few times. The chain has TRBV18 and TRBJ2-1, with 12 bases that match TRBD2. CDR3 size: 16 residues. CDR1 and CDR2 from the germline V gene are KGHSH and LQKENI. The ends lost 1 base at V and 4 bases at J; junction bases unmatched: 2. CDR3 in amino acids: CASSPQTSGSYNEQFF. CDR3 nucleotide sequence: TGTGCCAGCTCACCACAGACTAGCGGGAGTTACAATGAGCAGTTCTTC.

This chain uses TRBV4-3 with TRBJ2-2; D might be TRBD1 (5 bases). Trimming took off 6 bases at V and 0 bases at J, with 11 bases between the two ends. CDR1 and CDR2 from the germline V gene are LGHNA and YSLEER. The length of the CDR3 is 15 residues. The CDR3 sequence: CASRQQDSNTGELFF. CDR3 sequence (DNA): TGCGCCAGCAGGCAACAGGATTCGAACACCGGGGAGCTGTTTTTT.

The chain joins TRBV12-3 or TRBV12-4 to TRBJ2-1; 9 bases agree with TRBD2. CDR3 length equals 16 residues. Losses at the gene ends were 1 base for V and 4 bases for J; bases not matched to a gene: 5. CDR3 amino acids: CASSLEVSGGYNEQFF. CDR3 bases: TGTGCCAGCAGTTTAGAGGTTAGCGGGGGATACAATGAGCAGTTCTTC.

Only a few counts were recorded for this clonotype. The V and J genes are TRBV15 and TRBJ2-2; TRBD1 might be the D (5 bases). CDR1 LNHNV and CDR2 YYDKDF come from the germline V gene (reference sequence). V gave up 8 bases and J gave up 3 bases, with 10 bases separating them. CDR3 length: 13 residues. CDR3 region: CATARDDTGELFF. In DNA form, the CDR3 reads TGTGCCACCGCCAGGGATGACACCGGGGAGCTGTTTTTT.

The sample holds a few counts of this clonotype. The chain has TRBV19 and TRBJ2-3; 9 bases map to TRBD1. The CDR3 length is 16 residues. J lost 1 base, V lost 6 bases, and 8 bases had no gene match. Germline V lookup: CDR1 LNHDA, CDR2 SQIVND (reference sequence). CDR3 residues: CASRTTGGVRTDTQYF. The CDR3 DNA follows: TGTGCCAGTAGAACAACAGGGGGCGTCCGCACAGATACGCAGTATTTT. Full variable domain (rest looked up from reference TRBV19 and TRBJ2-3): DGGITQSPKYLFRKEGQNVTLSCEQNLNHDAMYWYRQDPGQGLRLIYYSQIVNDFQKGDIAEGYSVSREKKESFPLTVTSAQKNPTAFYLCASRTTGGVRTDTQYFGPGTRLTVL.

This sequence joins TRBV20-1 and TRBJ2-1; 12 nucleotides line up with TRBD2. Germline CDR1 is DFQATT and CDR2 is SNEGSKA (reference sequence). This CDR3 is built from 11 residues. Trimming took 3 bases from V and 12 from J; bases not matched to a gene: 0. The CDR3 nucleotides read TGCAGTGCTAGGACTAGCGGGGGGCAGTTCTTC. This codes for CSARTSGGQFF.

The chain couples TRBV12-3 or TRBV12-4 to TRBJ1-3; D is uncertain. V was clipped by 6 bases and J by 11 bases, with 14 bases between them. The CDR3 is made up of 12 amino acids. CDR3 sequence: CASSAPLRSIYF. In DNA, the CDR3 is TGTGCCAGCAGCGCCCCCCTTCGATCCATATATTTT.

This clonotype was seen a few times. The V gene is TRBV12-3 or TRBV12-4, the J gene TRBJ2-1; 8 bases are a match to TRBD1. The ends lost 3 bases at V and 5 bases at J; junction bases unmatched: 6. This CDR3 has 15 residues. Here the CDR3 DNA reads TGTGCCAGCAGTTTTATCCAGGGGGCCAACAATGAGCAGTTCTTC. It specifies CASSFIQGANNEQFF.

The chain has TRBV9 and TRBJ1-3; D is perhaps TRBD1 (5 bases). Germline V gene sequence: CDR1 SGDLS, CDR2 YYNGEE. Trimming removed 0 bases from V and 4 bases from J, with 8 bases in between. CDR3 length equals 14 residues. As DNA, the CDR3 is TGTGCCAGCAGCGTAGGGACACTCGGAAACACCATATATTTT. It translates to CASSVGTLGNTIYF.

This chain connects TRBV7-3 to TRBJ2-1; D call uncertain. This CDR3 is 15 amino acids long. V was pared by 4 bases and J by 1 base, with 11 bases between. Germline V lookup: CDR1 SGHTA, CDR2 FQGTGA. This CDR3 is CASSSKHRSYNEQFF. For the CDR3, the DNA is TGTGCCAGCAGCTCTAAGCACAGATCCTACAATGAGCAGTTCTTC.

The table lists this clonotype with a few counts. The rearrangement links TRBV5-1 to TRBJ2-7; D is unresolved. CDR3 length equals 13 residues. CDR1 and CDR2 (germline): SGHRS, YFSETQ. The V and J ends lost 0 bases and 5 bases respectively, with 9 bases between them. CDR3 sequence (DNA): TGCGCCAGCAGCTTGGCCTCAACCAACGAGCAGTACTTC. As protein: CASSLASTNEQYF.

This clonotype was detected a few times. The chain carries TRBV11-1 and TRBJ2-7; D not certain. Germline V gene sequence: CDR1 SGHAT, CDR2 FQDESV (reference sequence). Trimming left V 4 bases short and J 4 bases short, with 8 bases between. The CDR3 covers 12 residues. CDR3 loop: CASSSSRYEQYF. The CDR3 DNA follows: TGTGCCAGCAGCTCATCAAGGTACGAGCAGTACTTC.

This clonotype occurred a few times. The rearrangement links TRBV4-1 to TRBJ2-2; perhaps TRBD2 as D (5 bases). The CDR3 has 16 residues. The V end was cut by 4 bases, the J end by 4 bases, with 16 bases between. Germline V gene lookup returns CDR1 MGHRA and CDR2 YSYEKL. CDR3 sequence reads: CASSLGIAISTGELFF. CDR3 DNA sequence: TGCGCCAGCAGCCTGGGGATAGCGATAAGCACCGGGGAGCTGTTTTTT.

This chain uses TRBV2 with TRBJ2-3; no definite D call. This CDR3 is 11 amino acids long. Trimming left V 9 bases short and J 6 bases short, with 10 bases between. Germline CDR1 reads SNHLY; CDR2 reads FYNNEI. The CDR3 is CASLTLDTQYF. CDR3 nucleotides: TGTGCCAGTCTAACCCTCGATACGCAGTATTTT.

This clonotype was found many times. The chain is built from TRBV12-3 or TRBV12-4 and TRBJ2-7; 8 nucleotides match TRBD2. The CDR3 sequence is 14 residues long. J gave up 2 bases and V 3 bases, and 3 bases lay outside the gene matches. CDR3 sequence (DNA): TGTGCCAGCAGTTTCGCGGGGGGACCCTACGAGCAGTACTTC. Protein: CASSFAGGPYEQYF.

The chain carries TRBV28 and TRBJ2-1; TRBD2 matches 7 bases. Germline values: CDR1 MDHEN, CDR2 SYDVKM. V lost 7 bases and J lost 2; bases outside the gene matches: 5. The CDR3 runs 14 residues. CDR3 DNA sequence: TGTGCCAGCACCAGGACTAGAGCCTACAATGAGCAGTTCTTC. Translation: CASTRTRAYNEQFF. The whole variable domain, filled in from reference TRBV28 and TRBJ2-1, reads DVKVTQSSRYLVKRTGEKVFLECVQDMDHENMFWYRQDPGLGLRLIYFSYDVKMKEKGDIPEGYSVSREKKERFSLILESASTNQTSMYLCASTRTRAYNEQFFGPGTRLTVL.

The chain employs TRBV28 and TRBJ1-1; tentatively, D is TRBD1 (5 bases). The CDR3 loop spans 13 amino acids. V was clipped by 2 bases and J by 5 bases, with 9 bases between them. The germline gives CDR1 MDHEN, CDR2 SYDVKM. The CDR3 coding sequence is TGTGCCAGCAGTTTACCGGGACGGACTGAAGCTTTCTTT. Protein sequence: CASSLPGRTEAFF.